These T cell receptor beta chains were read from a single sample in a study of cytomegalovirus exposure and HLA in healthy donors. The assay was immunoSEQ multiplex PCR, and TCRdb's table has in-frame clones only and misses some. Of 120,000 or so clones listed, more than 15% are singletons. The source material was PBMCs. The source is a female donor in good health and CMV-seropositive. Both conserved end residues are part of each CDR3. A D gene is named only where the DNA matches it firmly. The size entry is marked missing in some rows and otherwise reads once, few, many or a size class.

V gene	clone size	J gene	D gene	CDR3 protein	CDR3 DNA
TRBV30	few	TRBJ2-5	TRBD2	CAWTGGETQYF	TGTGCCTGGACCGGGGGGGAGACCCAGTACTTC
TRBV9	few	TRBJ2-7	NA	CASSLKGGGEQYF	TGTGCCAGCAGCCTCAAGGGGGGGGGCGAGCAGTACTTC
TRBV6-5	few	TRBJ1-4	NA	CASSYSRATNEKLFF	TGTGCCAGCAGTTACTCCAGGGCAACTAATGAAAAACTGTTTTTT
TRBV5-1	NA	TRBJ1-1	TRBD1	CASSPVRDRATVGGTEAFF	TGCGCCAGCAGCCCAGTGAGGGACAGGGCCACCGTAGGCGGCACTGAAGCTTTCTTT
TRBV5-6	NA	TRBJ2-7	TRBD1	CASSPYGTELSYEQYF	TGTGCCAGCAGCCCGTACGGGACAGAGCTATCCTACGAGCAGTACTTC
TRBV10-3	NA	TRBJ2-1	TRBD2	CAISRSGGDEQFF	TGTGCCATCAGTAGGAGCGGGGGAGATGAGCAGTTCTTC
TRBV4-3	few	TRBJ2-2	TRBD1	CASRLTGGPGELFF	TGCGCCAGCAGACTTACAGGGGGCCCCGGGGAGCTGTTTTTT
TRBV5-1	NA	TRBJ2-7	TRBD2	CASSLVVAGTYEQYF	TGCGCCAGCAGCTTGGTAGTAGCGGGAACCTACGAGCAGTACTTC
TRBV6-1	NA	TRBJ2-3	NA	CASSERRGLTDTQYF	TGTGCCAGCAGTGAGCGGCGGGGACTCACAGATACGCAGTATTTT
TRBV5-6	NA	TRBJ1-2	NA	CASSDGLIYGYTF	TGTGCCAGCAGCGACGGACTGATCTATGGCTACACCTTC
TRBV5-1	NA	TRBJ2-6	NA	CASSGTGAILSGANVLTF	TGCGCCAGCAGCGGGACGGGAGCCATCCTCTCTGGGGCCAACGTCCTGACTTTC
TRBV30	NA	TRBJ2-3	TRBD2	CAWSVSGRNTQYF	TGTGCCTGGAGTGTAAGCGGGAGGAATACGCAGTATTTT
TRBV10-3	few	TRBJ1-3	NA	CASQGADTSGNTIYF	TGTGCCTCCCAAGGGGCAGACACCTCTGGAAACACCATATATTTT
TRBV7-9	few	TRBJ2-6	NA	CASSPRGATSGANVLTF	TGTGCCAGCAGCCCCCGTGGGGCGACGTCTGGGGCCAACGTCCTGACTTTC
TRBV7-2	few	TRBJ2-3	TRBD2	CASSSQFRLAGGLTDTQYF	TGTGCCAGCAGCTCCCAATTCCGACTAGCGGGAGGCCTCACAGATACGCAGTATTTT
TRBV6-6	NA	TRBJ2-1	NA	CASSYVAGRVSEQFF	TGTGCCAGCAGTTACGTGGCGGGACGTGTAAGTGAGCAGTTCTTC
TRBV4-2	few	TRBJ2-2	NA	CASSTSPSDTGELFF	TGTGCCAGCAGCACTAGTCCGTCGGACACCGGGGAGCTGTTTTTT
TRBV7-8	NA	TRBJ2-7	TRBD2	CASSSPGQRGSSYEQYF	TGTGCCAGCAGCTCCCCCGGGCAGCGGGGAAGCTCCTACGAGCAGTACTTC
TRBV5-1	few	TRBJ2-1	TRBD2	CASSLIPPGLAGGVSSYNEQFF	TGCGCCAGCAGCTTGATTCCACCGGGACTAGCGGGGGGGGTGAGCTCCTACAATGAGCAGTTCTTC
TRBV30	NA	TRBJ2-5	NA	CAWNRGETQYF	TGTGCCTGGAATAGGGGCGAGACCCAGTACTTC
TRBV29-1	NA	TRBJ1-3	NA	CSVESGAGNTIYF	TGCAGCGTTGAATCGGGGGCTGGAAACACCATATATTTT
TRBV30	NA	TRBJ2-7	TRBD1	CAWSVRDRPNYEQYF	TGTGCCTGGAGTGTACGGGACAGACCTAACTACGAGCAGTACTTC
TRBV7-2	few	TRBJ1-1	TRBD1	CASSLESGTGLSAFF	TGTGCCAGCAGCTTAGAGTCCGGGACAGGGTTATCAGCTTTCTTT
TRBV30	NA	TRBJ1-4	NA	CAWRTGTFGEKLFF	TGTGCCTGGAGAACCGGGACTTTCGGTGAAAAACTGTTTTTT
TRBV4-1	NA	TRBJ2-5	TRBD1	CASSQDPGQSQETQYF	TGCGCCAGCAGCCAAGATCCGGGACAGTCCCAAGAGACCCAGTACTTC
TRBV28	NA	TRBJ2-3	NA	CASSYISSGITDTQYF	TGTGCCAGCAGTTATATCAGTTCAGGGATTACAGATACGCAGTATTTT
TRBV9	few	TRBJ2-7	NA	CASSVGDSDYEQYF	TGTGCCAGCAGCGTAGGGGACTCTGACTACGAGCAGTACTTC
TRBV18	NA	TRBJ2-5	NA	CASSPRLEIQETQYF	TGTGCCAGCTCACCGAGACTAGAGATTCAAGAGACCCAGTACTTC
TRBV6-6	few	TRBJ1-1	NA	CASSFIGGPAEAFF	TGTGCCAGCAGTTTCATCGGAGGGCCGGCTGAAGCTTTCTTT
TRBV27	few	TRBJ2-1	TRBD2	CASSPRLAGGNEQFF	TGTGCCAGCAGTCCCCGACTAGCGGGAGGGAATGAGCAGTTCTTC
TRBV18	NA	TRBJ1-2	NA	CASSPQLSAGASYGYTF	TGTGCCAGCTCACCACAGCTATCGGCAGGGGCCTCCTATGGCTACACCTTC
TRBV2	NA	TRBJ2-7	NA	CASSRVRYEQYF	TGTGCCAGCTCTCGGGTCCGCTACGAGCAGTACTTC
TRBV5-6	few	TRBJ2-7	NA	CASSARLGADEQYF	TGTGCCAGCAGCGCCAGATTGGGGGCCGACGAGCAGTACTTC
TRBV28	NA	TRBJ2-2	TRBD1	CASTPGQGSTGELFF	TGTGCCAGCACACCGGGACAGGGTAGCACCGGGGAGCTGTTTTTT
TRBV4-1	NA	TRBJ1-3	TRBD1	CASSQRQTGGAGNTIYF	TGCGCCAGCAGCCAACGGCAGACAGGGGGGGCTGGAAACACCATATATTTT
TRBV28	few	TRBJ2-4	TRBD2	CASSRGDGNIQYF	TGTGCCAGCAGCCGGGGGGACGGAAACATTCAGTACTTC
TRBV7-9	NA	TRBJ2-3	NA	CASSLSPSDTQYF	TGTGCCAGCAGCTTATCCCCCTCGGATACGCAGTATTTT
TRBV6-1	few	TRBJ2-7	TRBD1	CASSEAGTVKYEQYF	TGTGCCAGCAGTGAAGCGGGGACAGTGAAATACGAGCAGTACTTC
TRBV5-1	few	TRBJ1-4	NA	CASSLVAGTNEKLFF	TGCGCCAGCAGCTTGGTGGCAGGCACTAATGAAAAACTGTTTTTT
TRBV6-1	few	TRBJ2-7	NA	CASSHLAPSYYEQYF	TGTGCCAGCAGCCATCTAGCGCCCTCCTATTACGAGCAGTACTTC
TRBV28	NA	TRBJ1-5	NA	CASSTSATGGNQPQHF	TGTGCCAGCAGCACGTCCGCGACCGGAGGGAATCAGCCCCAGCATTTT
TRBV5-1	few	TRBJ2-7	TRBD2	CASSLLAGPDYEQYF	TGCGCCAGCAGCTTACTAGCGGGACCTGACTACGAGCAGTACTTC
TRBV25-1	few	TRBJ2-1	NA	CASSEFVAGEQFF	TGTGCCAGCAGTGAATTTGTCGCGGGTGAGCAGTTCTTC
TRBV5-1	NA	TRBJ1-2	NA	CASSQGDVNYGYTF	TGCGCCAGCAGCCAGGGTGACGTTAACTATGGCTACACCTTC
TRBV4-2	few	TRBJ2-7	NA	CASSQDLELPSSYEQYF	TGTGCCAGCAGCCAAGATCTTGAACTACCATCCTCCTACGAGCAGTACTTC
TRBV5-1	NA	TRBJ2-6	TRBD1	CASSLDHINWDRGVMGANVLTF	TGCGCCAGCAGCTTGGATCATATAAATTGGGACAGGGGAGTTATGGGGGCCAACGTCCTGACTTTC
TRBV5-1	NA	TRBJ1-1	NA	CASSLVLRKEVEAFF	TGCGCCAGCAGCTTGGTCTTGCGAAAGGAGGTAGAAGCTTTCTTT
TRBV5-4	NA	TRBJ2-7	TRBD2	CASRAGLAGEQYF	TGTGCCAGCAGAGCGGGACTAGCGGGAGAGCAGTACTTC